The 15 T cell receptor beta chains below were found in one sample sequenced in a study of T-cell reconstitution after alpha-beta-depleted transplantation in children. Unique molecular identifiers were incorporated when the TCRbeta library was constructed. MiXCR, run by TCRdb on the PCR reads, gives a single entry per CDR3 protein. This repertoire shows 200,000 or so distinct CDR3 sequences, about 6% found once; its top ten account for about 4.4%. Sample: PBMCs, taken before TCRalphabeta/CD19-depleted stem cell transplant. These receptors all come from a girl under two years old with combined immunodeficiency, due to receive a stem cell transplant.

V and J are TRBV7-3 and TRBJ2-2, with 7 positions matching TRBD1. CDR3 size: 15 residues. The junction had 9 bases not matched to a gene; V was cut back by 6 bases and J by 5 bases. The germline V gene has CDR1 SGHTA and CDR2 FQGTGA. The DNA of the CDR3 is TGTGCCAGCAGTTATAATCACAGGGGTACCGGGGAGCTGTTTTTT. This sequence encodes CASSYNHRGTGELFF.

This sequence joins TRBV15 and TRBJ2-3; 7 nucleotides align to TRBD2. Trimming took 8 bases from V and 4 from J; bases not matched to a gene: 6. Germline V lookup: CDR1 LNHNV, CDR2 YYDKDF (reference sequence). This CDR3 is 13 amino acids long. This CDR3 is CATGRGGADTQYF. The CDR3 nucleotides read TGTGCCACCGGCCGCGGGGGAGCAGATACGCAGTATTTT.

The CDR3 loop is CATTGTRADTQYF. The CDR3 nucleotides read TGTGCCACCACCGGGACTAGAGCAGATACGCAGTATTTT. The chain uses TRBV24-1 and TRBJ2-3; 8 bases align to TRBD2. The CDR3 has 13 residues. With V trimmed by 8 bases and J by 4 bases, 4 bases remained unmatched. The germline gives CDR1 KGHDR, CDR2 SFDVKD.

Remarks on this clonotype: Given the absence of the conserved phenylalanine or tryptophan at the CDR3 end, a read error is likely. The J gene is TRBJ2-7, the V gene TRBV3-1, with 12 bases lining up with TRBD1. The CDR3 is made up of 17 amino acids. CDR1 and CDR2 (germline): LGHDT, YNNKEL (reference sequence). Trimming removed 11 bases from V and 4 bases from J; junction bases left unmatched: 18. The CDR3 DNA reads as TGTGCCTGCTCCCTGCCGACCGGGACAGGGGGCTTGTACGAGCAGTACTGC. Translating it yields CACSLPTGTGGLYEQYC.

This clonotype has ten or more counts. V gene TRBV6-6 combines with J gene TRBJ1-2; D gene uncertain. V gave up 5 bases and J gave up 4 bases, with 11 bases separating them. The CDR3 consists of 13 residues. Per the germline V gene, CDR1 is MNHNY and CDR2 is SVGAGI (reference sequence). In DNA form, the CDR3 reads TGTGCCAGCAGTCTGGGCTGGAGCTATGGCTACACCTTC. It codes for CASSLGWSYGYTF.

This clonotype was seen at least ten times. V is TRBV5-6 and J is TRBJ2-5; maybe TRBD1 (5 bases). The V gene's germline CDR1 is SGHDT and CDR2 YYEEEE. V was pared by 1 base and J by 2 bases, with 9 bases between. The CDR3 has 14 amino acids. The chain's CDR3 is CASSLLYRQETQYF. CDR3 coding DNA: TGTGCCAGCAGCTTGTTGTACAGGCAAGAGACCCAGTACTTC.

This clonotype has at least ten counts. The rearrangement uses TRBV14 and TRBJ2-7; maybe TRBD1 (6 bases). The CDR3 runs 14 residues. The germline V gene has CDR1 SGHDN and CDR2 FVKESK. V was clipped by 5 bases and J by 1 base, with 12 bases between them. Here the CDR3 reads CASSGGGLSYEQYF. DNA of the CDR3: TGTGCCAGCAGCGGGGGCGGGTTATCCTACGAGCAGTACTTC.

This clonotype was recorded many times. The chain has TRBV20-1 and TRBJ2-1; D unresolved. V lost 1 base and J 5 bases, leaving 15 bases between the germline ends. Germline CDR1 reads DFQATT; CDR2 reads SNEGSKA (reference sequence). CDR3 length: 15 amino acids. The CDR3 nucleotides are TGCAGTGCTAGAGTTTCGGCGACCTCTCACAATGAGCAGTTCTTC. It is translated as CSARVSATSHNEQFF.

This clonotype was counted many times. V and J are TRBV19 and TRBJ1-1; 9 bases are shared with TRBD1. Per the germline V gene, CDR1 is LNHDA and CDR2 is SQIVND (reference sequence). Trimming at V came to 7 bases and at J to 2 bases, leaving 8 bases not matched to a gene. The CDR3 sequence is 15 residues long. The CDR3 sequence: CASINRDRVNTEAFF. CDR3 sequence (DNA): TGTGCCAGTATAAATAGGGACAGGGTTAACACTGAAGCTTTCTTT. The whole variable domain, remainder taken from reference TRBV19 and TRBJ1-1, is DGGITQSPKYLFRKEGQNVTLSCEQNLNHDAMYWYRQDPGQGLRLIYYSQIVNDFQKGDIAEGYSVSREKKESFPLTVTSAQKNPTAFYLCASINRDRVNTEAFFGQGTRLTVV.

The rearrangement uses TRBV11-2 and TRBJ2-7, with a possible D match to TRBD2 (6 bases). The length of the CDR3 is 17 residues. From germline, CDR1 is SGHAT and CDR2 FQNNGV. V was pared by 5 bases and J by 0 bases, with 20 bases between. CDR3 protein: CASSPGRIDLSSYEQYF. The CDR3 DNA sequence: TGTGCCAGCAGCCCGGGGAGGATCGATTTGAGCTCCTACGAGCAGTACTTC.

This clonotype was recorded at least ten times. The CDR3 reads CASSQDPLSTYAIFRNEQFF. In nucleotides, the CDR3 is TGTGCCAGCAGCCAAGACCCATTATCGACTTACGCGATCTTCCGCAATGAGCAGTTCTTC. The chain is built from TRBV3-1 and TRBJ2-1; no clear D. Looked up from germline, CDR1 is LGHDT and CDR2 is YNNKEL (reference sequence). V was clipped by 0 bases and J by 6 bases, with 27 bases between them. This CDR3 is built from 20 residues.

The V and J genes are TRBV7-2 and TRBJ2-7; D may correspond to TRBD1 or TRBD2 (5 bases each). This CDR3 has 16 amino acids. Germline lookup yields CDR1 SGHTA and CDR2 FQGNSA. Trimming pared 2 bases from V and 6 bases from J, leaving 20 bases between. The CDR3 sequence: CASSLIQTGPQGEQYF. As DNA, the CDR3 is TGTGCCAGCAGCTTAATCCAAACGGGGCCTCAGGGCGAGCAGTACTTC.

This clonotype was detected ten times or more. This rearrangement joins TRBV29-1 to TRBJ2-1; 11 bases match TRBD2. Germline V gene lookup returns CDR1 SQVTM and CDR2 ANQGSEA. The CDR3 loop spans 15 amino acids. After removal of 4 bases from V and 4 bases from J, the junction contained 6 bases not matched to a gene. CDR3 residues: CSVGSGTSGYNEQFF. CDR3 coding DNA: TGCAGCGTTGGGTCCGGGACTAGCGGATACAATGAGCAGTTCTTC.

In this sample, this clonotype turned up many times. The gene calls are TRBV7-2 and TRBJ2-7, with a tentative D call TRBD1 (6 bases). The CDR3 is 16 residues long. V was shortened by 1 base and J by 3 bases, with 16 bases between the two germline ends. The germline CDR1 and CDR2 sequences are SGHTA and FQGNSA. This CDR3 is CASSLGPGEPCYEQYF. For the CDR3, the DNA is TGTGCCAGCAGCTTAGGTCCAGGGGAACCTTGCTACGAGCAGTACTTC.

There are many counts of this clonotype. This chain joins TRBV29-1 and TRBJ1-4, with a weak D call TRBD1 (6 bases). Germline-derived CDR1 and CDR2 are SQVTM and ANQGSEA. Deletions cut 6 bases from V and 4 bases from J, with 12 bases between. This CDR3 has 13 residues. The CDR3 bases are TGCAGCGTAAAATGGACAGATAATGAAAAACTGTTTTTT. The encoded protein is CSVKWTDNEKLFF.